The clone carrying this TCR beta chain was recorded at least ten times. The target antigen is unknown. This sample was included in a study of human T cells and chemical hapten exposure. Time point of the sample: healthy volunteer bleed at 2 weeks. The authors extracted total RNA from unfractionated whole blood. Per the germline V gene, CDR1 is SGDLS and CDR2 is YYNGEE. The CDR3 runs to 15 residues. V lost 3 bases and J lost 7; bases outside the gene matches: 5. Study processing details: The median was about 100,000 TCRs per sample, ranging 23,224 to 690,600. Each CDR3 protein is one row after TCRdb ran MiXCR on the RACE reads. These V and J calls are TCRdb output, not the study's own analysis. The sample shows roughly 120,000 distinct CDR3 sequences, approximately 9.1% of them seen only once. General study findings and limits: With regard to DPC sensitization, TCRs above 1 in 1000 frequency did not change.

V is TRBV9 and J is TRBJ1-6; 9 bases line up with TRBD1. This TCR was sampled from a male donor in good health. Some clones in this sample may be carry-over from other donors' samples. Sequenced input: whole blood. CDR3: CASSGPQGANSPLHF. The DNA for the CDR3 is TGTGCCAGCAGCGGACCACAGGGGGCGAATTCACCCCTCCACTTT.